Detailed here is one TCR beta chain. Germline V gene sequence: CDR1 MGHRA, CDR2 YSYEKL. The CDR3 spans 17 residues. The V gene lost 4 bases and the J gene lost 0 bases, with 19 bases spanning the gap. TCRdb's copy holds only in-frame clones and misses some; the assay was immunoSEQ multiplex PCR. This sample has tens of thousands of clones; approximately 76% occur once, and the top ten carry roughly 11%. Those with chemo-refractory metastatic non-small-cell lung cancer were treated with focal radiation combined with CTLA-4 blockade using ipilimumab. These data belong to a study of radiotherapy plus CTLA-4 blockade in lung cancer. In the study overall: In roughly 19% of patients, objective responses were seen; 31% had disease control.

This clonotype originated in a human donor with non-small cell lung cancer who had stable disease on radiotherapy plus ipilimumab. The sequences come from peripheral blood, collected from a patient treated with radiotherapy plus ipilimumab. The chain is built from TRBV4-1 and TRBJ2-7, with a possible D match to TRBD1 (6 bases). The CDR3 is CASSLSLGAVHSYEQYF. The DNA for the CDR3 is TGCGCCAGCAGCCTAAGTCTGGGGGCAGTACACTCCTACGAGCAGTACTTC.